What follows describes a single T cell receptor (beta chain). Its matching antigen is unknown. The data derive from a study of T-cell memory formation after mild COVID-19. UMIs and sample barcodes were carried by the TCR alpha and TCR beta cDNA libraries that 5'RACE produced using constant-segment primers. TCRdb fed the 5' RACE reads into MiXCR, producing one record per CDR3 protein. The sample records around 250,000 distinct CDR3 sequences, 8% to 10% being singletons. Trimming removed 7 bases at V and 0 bases at J, with 12 bases between. The CDR3 consists of 14 residues. Broader study findings: Clones that contracted from day 15 to 85 had balanced CD4/CD8; later expanders were CD4+ biased. The authors left the SARS-CoV-2 specificity of second-wave clones peaking on day 37 unconfirmed.

This chain joins TRBV12-3 or TRBV12-4 and TRBJ1-1; D ambiguous. The sequencing sample was made of PBMCs or a T cell subset sorted from them (not recorded which). The sequence came from a man between 18 and 35 years old who had mild COVID-19 (a few samples of this study predate the infection). Cell type and time point are not known. In DNA, the CDR3 is TGTGCCAGCACCCGCTCTAACATGAACACTGAAGCTTTCTTT. Translating gives CASTRSNMNTEAFF.